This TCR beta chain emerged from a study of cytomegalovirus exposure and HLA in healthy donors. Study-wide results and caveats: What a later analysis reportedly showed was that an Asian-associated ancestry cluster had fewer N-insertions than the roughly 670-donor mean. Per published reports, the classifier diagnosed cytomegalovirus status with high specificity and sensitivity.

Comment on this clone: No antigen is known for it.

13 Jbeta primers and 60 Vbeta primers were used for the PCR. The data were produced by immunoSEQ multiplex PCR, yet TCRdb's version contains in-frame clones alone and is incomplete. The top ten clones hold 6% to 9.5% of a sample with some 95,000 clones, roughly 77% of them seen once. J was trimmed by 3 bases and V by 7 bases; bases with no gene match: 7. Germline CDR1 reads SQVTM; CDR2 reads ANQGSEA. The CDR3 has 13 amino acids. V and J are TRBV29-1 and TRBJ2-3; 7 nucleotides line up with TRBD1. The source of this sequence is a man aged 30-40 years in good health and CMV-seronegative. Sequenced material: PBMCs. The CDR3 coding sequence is TGCAGCGCGAGACAGGGCGGGACAGATACGCAGTATTTT. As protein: CSARQGGTDTQYF.